The source of this T cell receptor (beta chain) is a study of shared clonotypes between healthy human individuals. Study conclusions and caveats: Memory subsets generally showed smaller estimated richness than naive subsets did.

About this clone: Its target is not known.

Using immunoSEQ multiplex PCR, the repertoire was profiled, and TCRdb retains in-frame clones only, with some absent. The profile shows about 600,000 clones, roughly 97% of them singletons. CDR3 length: 15 residues. Germline CDR1 and CDR2: SEHNR and FQNEAQ (reference sequence). Between the trimmed V and J ends, which lost 1 base and 0 bases, there was a span of 9 bases. The source of this sequence is a woman aged 25 to 39 in good health. The specimen was naive CD4+ T cells sorted from blood. The subset is: CD45RA+ positively selected. The J gene is TRBJ1-2, the V gene TRBV7-9, with D uncertain. Here the CDR3 reads CASSLVGPANYGYTF. In DNA form, the CDR3 reads TGTGCCAGCAGCTTAGTCGGGCCAGCTAACTATGGCTACACCTTC.